This T cell receptor beta chain emerged from a study of T cell repertoires in cytomegalovirus infection. Looking at the study overall: Recently identified HLA-C-restricted CMV epitopes were used, and well-studied HLA-B-restricted CMV epitopes were used as well. Public TCR beta signatures indicated both CMV infection and matching HLA type.

From the reads, TCRdb called clonotypes with MiXCR, one entry per CDR3 protein. The table records some 800,000 distinct CDR3 sequences, about 29% of them present only once. In this sample, this clonotype turned up a few times. Antigen unknown. Study conclusions and caveats: Clonotypes of TCR beta that were HLA-C-restricted and CMV-specific dominated the ex vivo response.

The CDR3 has 16 amino acids. V dropped 4 bases and J dropped 4; count of bases not matched to a gene: 9. Germline lookup yields CDR1 SGHTS and CDR2 YDEGEE. The J gene is TRBJ2-7, the V gene TRBV5-8; 12 nucleotides match TRBD2. The origin of this receptor is a human donor in good health (CMV status not recorded). Some clones in this sample may be carry-over from other donors' samples. This material consisted of cultured CD8+ T cells from PBMCs, taken from culture after CMV antigen stimulation. CDR3 nucleotides: TGTGCCAGCAGCCCCCGGACTAGCGGGGCCCTGTACGAGCAGTACTTC. Protein product: CASSPRTSGALYEQYF.